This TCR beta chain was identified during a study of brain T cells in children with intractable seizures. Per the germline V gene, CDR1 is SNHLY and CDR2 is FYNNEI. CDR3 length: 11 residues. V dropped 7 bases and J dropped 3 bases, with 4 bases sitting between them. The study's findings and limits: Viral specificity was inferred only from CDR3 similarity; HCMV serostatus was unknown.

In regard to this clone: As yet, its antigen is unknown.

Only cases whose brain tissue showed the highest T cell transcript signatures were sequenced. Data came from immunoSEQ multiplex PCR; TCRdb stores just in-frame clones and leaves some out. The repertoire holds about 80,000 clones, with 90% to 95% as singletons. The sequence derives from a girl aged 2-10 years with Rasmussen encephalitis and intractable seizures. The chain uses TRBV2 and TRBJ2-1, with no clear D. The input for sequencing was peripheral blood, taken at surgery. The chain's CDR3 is CASMGYNEQFF. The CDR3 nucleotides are TGTGCCAGCATGGGCTACAATGAGCAGTTCTTC.